This T cell receptor (beta chain) comes out of a study of blood T cell repertoires in COVID-19. This clone occurred once. It was during active infection that Seattle patients were enrolled and then longitudinally followed. With 0 bases removed from V and 3 bases from J, the gap between germline ends came to 8 bases. Germline CDR1 is KGHSH and CDR2 is LQKENI. The CDR3 loop spans 14 amino acids. The method was immunoSEQ multiplex PCR; TCRdb's version includes in-frame clones alone and lacks a portion of them. The data show some 220,000 clones, about nine tenths seen once. The clonotype was recovered from a man aged 30-40 years with COVID-19, enrolled during active disease. The chain employs TRBV18 and TRBJ1-2; D unresolved. The sequenced material came from peripheral blood. Here the CDR3 reads CASSPPSQDYGYTF. CDR3 sequence (DNA): TGTGCCAGCTCACCACCCTCCCAGGACTATGGCTACACCTTC.